This TCR beta chain stems from a study of glioma-infiltrating T cells. Whole-study results and caveats: Non-neoplastic patients had below-expected tissue-blood divergence, while all gliomas exceeded expectation.

Amplification of TCR alpha and beta CDR3 regions from RNA used iRepertoire nested multiplex PCR. Tissue mRNA or PBMC total RNA, 100-400 ng, went into one-step reverse transcription and amplification. MiXCR was run by TCRdb on the multiplex PCR reads, yielding one entry per CDR3 protein. The sample lists 170,000 or so distinct CDR3 sequences; around 45% were seen once. With V trimmed by 6 bases and J by 2 bases, 2 bases remained unmatched. Per the germline V gene, CDR1 is MNHEY and CDR2 is SMNVEV (reference sequence). This CDR3 is 13 amino acids long. The table lists this clonotype with many counts. Its antigen is unidentified.

This clonotype originated in a human donor with low-grade glioma or glioblastoma, undergoing nonglioma brain surgery, or in good health (not recorded which). Material for sequencing was glioma tissue, nonneoplastic brain tissue, or PBMCs (not recorded which). V and J are TRBV27 and TRBJ2-7; 9 nucleotides agree with TRBD1. The CDR3 nucleotides read TGTGCCAGCAGGGGGACAGGGCCCTACGAGCAGTACTTC. It translates to CASRGTGPYEQYF.